The 15 T cell receptor beta chains presented below share a single source sample, sequenced in a study of regulatory T cells in long-lasting Graves disease. Arm-PCR of CDR3 regions with iRepertoire HTBI primers generated TCR beta libraries. From the multiplex PCR reads, TCRdb called clonotypes with MiXCR, one entry per CDR3 protein. The data show some 330,000 distinct CDR3 sequences, approximately 10% seen once. The time point is: newly diagnosed GD, antithyroid drugs for less than 3 months. Scientists built the TCR library using RNA that was extracted from PBMCs. The sample was also linked to a second study, of T cells in Graves' hyperthyroidism and ophthalmopathy.

Source: peripheral blood mononuclear cells (PBMCs), taken at new diagnosis, from a patient treated with antithyroid drugs. These receptors were taken from a woman under 30 with Graves disease.

This clonotype was seen at least ten times. V and J are TRBV11-3 and TRBJ2-1, with TRBD2 matching 14 bases. Trimming removed 3 bases from V and 9 bases from J; junction bases left unmatched: 4. Germline CDR1 and CDR2: SGHNT and YENEEA. The CDR3 consists of 15 residues. The CDR3 reads CASSLGLAGDGEQFF. The CDR3 DNA reads TGTGCCAGCAGCTTGGGACTAGCGGGAGATGGTGAGCAGTTCTTC.

Comments on this clonotype: A clone one base away is much larger, so this may be a read error. The chain is built from TRBV12-3 or TRBV12-4 and TRBJ2-5; D uncertain. Trimming left V 1 base short and J 11 bases short, with 17 bases between. CDR3 length: 14 residues. CDR3 protein: CASSLVPVLPEQYF. CDR3 coding DNA: TGTGCCAGCAGTTTAGTCCCAGTGCTGCCGGAGCAGTACTTC.

The chain links TRBV29-1 to TRBJ2-1, with a possible D match to TRBD1 (5 bases). V was trimmed by 4 bases and J by 3 bases, leaving 10 bases between them. The germline gives CDR1 SQVTM, CDR2 ANQGSEA. This CDR3 comprises 13 residues. This CDR3 is CSVARADYNEQFF. The CDR3 coding sequence is TGCAGCGTTGCCAGGGCGGACTACAATGAGCAGTTCTTC.

This clonotype came up many times. This sequence joins TRBV6-2 or TRBV6-3 and TRBJ1-2, with unresolved D. Germline V lookup: CDR1 MNHEY, CDR2 SVGEGT. V lost 8 bases and J lost 8, with 18 bases in between. The CDR3 sequence is 13 residues long. CDR3 sequence: CASLDANAGGYTF. The DNA for the CDR3 is TGTGCCAGCCTCGACGCTAATGCAGGAGGCTACACCTTC.

Ten or more counts support this clonotype. The V call is TRBV19, the J call TRBJ2-1, with TRBD2 matching over 10 bases. The CDR3 has 16 amino acids. V lost 5 bases to trimming and J lost 8 bases; unmatched junction nucleotides: 12. CDR1 is LNHDA and CDR2 is SQIVND in the germline V gene (reference sequence). The DNA of the CDR3 is TGTGCCAGTAGTGTAAATTCGGCTAGCGGGAGTCATGAGCAGTTCTTC. Its protein is CASSVNSASGSHEQFF.

The chain couples TRBV4-1 to TRBJ2-7; TRBD2 matches at 9 bases. Trimming removed 1 base from V and 4 bases from J; junction bases left unmatched: 5. The germline V gene has CDR1 MGHRA and CDR2 YSYEKL. CDR3 size: 15 residues. CDR3 sequence (DNA): TGCGCCAGCAGCCAAGGGCTAGCGGGAATATACGAGCAGTACTTC. Amino acid sequence: CASSQGLAGIYEQYF.

This chain uses TRBV20-1 with TRBJ2-7; D uncertain. V gave up 7 bases and J gave up 4 bases, with 20 bases separating them. This CDR3 region has 14 residues. Germline V gene lookup returns CDR1 DFQATT and CDR2 SNEGSKA (reference sequence). Written as DNA, the CDR3 is TGCAGTGAACAGAGGTTACGGAAGGGATACGAGCAGTACTTC. This gives the protein CSEQRLRKGYEQYF.

This clonotype has a count of ten or more. This chain's CDR3 is CASSWSGESTGELFF. Here the CDR3 DNA reads TGCGCCAGCAGCTGGAGCGGGGAGTCAACCGGGGAGCTGTTTTTT. The gene calls are TRBV5-1 and TRBJ2-2; TRBD2 agrees at 7 bases. V shed 3 bases, J shed 5 bases, and the junction held 7 bases outside the gene matches. This CDR3 has 15 residues. Germline V lookup: CDR1 SGHRS, CDR2 YFSETQ.

This clonotype was counted many times. This chain joins TRBV6-5 and TRBJ2-3; D not certain. V lost 4 bases to trimming and J lost 0 bases, with 5 bases between them. The V gene's germline CDR1 is MNHEY and CDR2 SVGAGI. CDR3 length: 13 residues. CDR3 sequence: CASSSYSTDTQYF. The CDR3, as DNA: TGTGCCAGCAGTTCGTATAGCACAGATACGCAGTATTTT.

This clonotype has a count of ten or more. The chain recombines TRBV6-1 with TRBJ1-1; D unclear. Looked up from germline, CDR1 is MNHNS and CDR2 is SASEGT. The CDR3 loop spans 15 amino acids. The V end was cut by 6 bases, the J end by 0 bases, with 14 bases between. As DNA, the CDR3 is TGTGCCAGCAGGGCTCTGGGTCGCCTGAACACTGAAGCTTTCTTT. This encodes CASRALGRLNTEAFF.

This clonotype was counted between two and nine times. V usage is TRBV4-3 and J usage is TRBJ1-1; perhaps TRBD1 as D (5 bases). CDR1 is LGHNA and CDR2 is YSLEER in the germline V gene. The CDR3 runs to 15 residues. Trimming took off 0 bases at V and 3 bases at J, with 11 bases between the two ends. CDR3 nucleotides: TGCGCCAGCAGCCAAGATCCTGGAGGGGACACTGAAGCTTTCTTT. It specifies CASSQDPGGDTEAFF.

This clonotype was counted at least ten times. The V call is TRBV6-2 or TRBV6-3, the J call TRBJ2-3; D tentatively reads TRBD1 or TRBD2 (6 bases each). The V end lost 2 bases, the J end lost 10 bases, and 19 bases lay between the germline ends. CDR3 size: 15 residues. CDR1 and CDR2 from the germline V gene are MNHEY and SVGEGT. The DNA of the CDR3 is TGTGCCAGCAGTTACAGTGGGGGGCCGAATAGGGCGCAGTATTTT. This translates into CASSYSGGPNRAQYF.

This clonotype occurred many times. The chain uses TRBV10-3 and TRBJ2-1; weak D call: TRBD1 (5 bases). Germline CDR1 and CDR2: ENHRY and SYGVKD. This CDR3 spans 13 amino acids. V gave up 7 bases and J gave up 1 base, with 8 bases separating them. The CDR3 nucleotides are TGTGCCATCACTCAGGGTTCCTACAATGAGCAGTTCTTC. Translating gives CAITQGSYNEQFF.

This clonotype has at least ten counts. The chain links TRBV9 to TRBJ2-5; 7 bases align to TRBD2. With 4 bases clipped from V and 5 bases from J, the junction kept 5 bases outside the gene matches. This CDR3 has 13 amino acids. Germline CDR1 is SGDLS and CDR2 is YYNGEE. CDR3 sequence: CASSSRLAETQYF. DNA for the CDR3: TGTGCCAGCAGCTCCCGACTAGCTGAGACCCAGTACTTC. The complete variable domain, with remaining parts taken from reference TRBV9 and TRBJ2-5, reads DSGVTQTPKHLITATGQRVTLRCSPRSGDLSVYWYQQSLDQGLQFLIQYYNGEERAKGNILERFSAQQFPDLHSELNLSSLELGDSALYFCASSSRLAETQYFGPGTRLLVL.

This clonotype was observed at least ten times. The chain joins TRBV5-1 to TRBJ2-7, with 7 bases aligning to TRBD2. Trimming removed 2 bases from V and 3 bases from J; junction bases left unmatched: 5. Germline V gene lookup returns CDR1 SGHRS and CDR2 YFSETQ. This CDR3 is 14 amino acids long. The CDR3 spells CASSFSAGDYEQYF. The CDR3 DNA sequence: TGCGCCAGCAGCTTCTCGGCGGGAGACTACGAGCAGTACTTC.